These 11 T cell receptor beta chains came from one sample sequenced in a study of patients and donors after allogeneic stem cell transplantation. Using its own MiXCR run on the RT-PCR reads, TCRdb lists one record per CDR3 protein. The sample consists of about a million distinct CDR3 sequences, around 17% of them appearing once. The specimen was blood, either unsorted or a sorted T cell fraction (not recorded which). The source of these receptors is a human donor who was either an allogeneic HSCT recipient or a stem cell or donor lymphocyte infusion donor (not recorded which). It is not recorded whose cells these are; they may come from a transplant donor.

The sample holds a few counts of this clonotype. The gene calls are TRBV2 and TRBJ1-2; D is undetermined. From germline, CDR1 is SNHLY and CDR2 FYNNEI. The V and J ends lost 2 bases and 3 bases respectively, with 10 bases between them. This CDR3 has 14 amino acids. This chain's CDR3 is CASSERFLDYGYTF. CDR3 in DNA: TGTGCCAGCAGTGAAAGGTTTCTTGACTATGGCTACACCTTC.

The gene calls are TRBV7-3 and TRBJ2-2; D remains unclear. V lost 1 base to trimming and J lost 0 bases, with 12 bases between them. The germline V gene encodes CDR1 SGHTA and CDR2 FQGTGA. There are 17 residues in the CDR3. CDR3 DNA sequence: TGTGCCAGCAGCTTAAGCGTTCGTTCAGCGAACACCGGGGAGCTGTTTTTT. Its protein product is CASSLSVRSANTGELFF.

The V gene is TRBV7-7, the J gene TRBJ2-1, with D possibly matching TRBD2 (5 bases). V lost 2 bases, J lost 8 bases, and 10 bases lay in between. The CDR3 totals 13 residues. From germline, CDR1 is SSHAT and CDR2 FNYEAQ (reference sequence). The CDR3 reads CASSLSGLYEQFF. CDR3 DNA sequence: TGTGCCAGCAGCTTATCGGGGTTATATGAGCAGTTCTTC.

The chain joins TRBV2 to TRBJ2-1, with a weak D call TRBD2 (6 bases). V was cut by 4 bases and J by 6 bases, with 16 bases left in between. Germline loops: CDR1 SNHLY, CDR2 FYNNEI. The CDR3 is 15 residues long. CDR3 sequence: CASSAPLGRSNEQFF. CDR3 bases: TGTGCCAGCAGTGCTCCGCTCGGGAGAAGCAATGAGCAGTTCTTC.

This clonotype was observed a handful of times. CDR3 in amino acids: CASRLGQGSTEAFF. In nucleotides, the CDR3 is TGCGCCAGCCGTCTCGGACAGGGGTCCACTGAAGCTTTCTTT. This rearrangement joins TRBV5-1 to TRBJ1-1; 9 nucleotides match TRBD1. V dropped 7 bases and J dropped 4; count of bases not matched to a gene: 8. The germline CDR1 and CDR2 sequences are SGHRS and YFSETQ. The length of the CDR3 is 14 residues.

This clonotype has only a few counts. The chain uses TRBV6-1 and TRBJ1-6; no definite D call. CDR1 is MNHNS and CDR2 is SASEGT in the germline V gene. V shed 3 bases and J shed 6 bases, with 3 bases lying between them. This CDR3 region has 12 residues. The CDR3 sequence is CASSEVNSPLHF. The CDR3 DNA reads TGTGCCAGCAGTGAGGTTAATTCACCCCTCCACTTT.

The V call is TRBV7-9, the J call TRBJ2-7; 12 bases are shared with TRBD2. Germline V gene lookup returns CDR1 SEHNR and CDR2 FQNEAQ (reference sequence). Germline trimming cut 10 bases from V and 1 base from J; bases unmatched to any gene: 8. The CDR3 extends over 15 amino acids. The CDR3 here is CATRTSGTISYEQYF. In DNA form, the CDR3 reads TGTGCCACCAGGACTAGCGGGACCATTTCCTACGAGCAGTACTTC.

The rearrangement uses TRBV4-1 and TRBJ1-1; D gene uncertain. CDR3 length: 14 residues. In germline, CDR1 is MGHRA, CDR2 YSYEKL. V dropped 0 bases and J dropped 10 bases, with 15 bases sitting between them. The CDR3 region is CASSQDWFVPRAFF. In DNA form, the CDR3 reads TGCGCCAGCAGCCAAGATTGGTTCGTGCCGAGAGCTTTCTTT.

This rearrangement joins TRBV6-5 to TRBJ1-4, with D possibly matching TRBD1 (5 bases). The CDR3 sequence is 17 residues long. Germline CDR1 MNHEY, CDR2 SVGAGI. The ends were cut back, 0 bases at V and 8 bases at J, with 19 bases in the middle. The CDR3 bases are TGTGCCAGCAGTTACTCGAGGGGAAGGCAGGGCCTGGAAAAACTGTTTTTT. Its translation: CASSYSRGRQGLEKLFF.

The chain combines TRBV7-9 with TRBJ2-7, with a tentative D call TRBD2 (5 bases). From germline, CDR1 is SEHNR and CDR2 FQNEAQ (reference sequence). The CDR3 is 14 residues long. The V end lost 1 base, the J end lost 5 bases, and 12 bases lay between the germline ends. Here the CDR3 reads CASSLVRGFHEQYF. The CDR3 DNA is TGTGCCAGCAGCTTAGTACGGGGTTTCCACGAGCAGTACTTC.

The chain couples TRBV7-9 to TRBJ2-2, with D possibly TRBD1 on 6 matching bases. The V end lost 4 bases, the J end lost 0 bases, and 9 bases lay between the germline ends. The CDR3 sequence is 15 residues long. Germline V lookup: CDR1 SEHNR, CDR2 FQNEAQ (reference sequence). The DNA for the CDR3 is TGTGCCAGCAGCTCCACAGGGTCGAACACCGGGGAGCTGTTTTTT. This encodes CASSSTGSNTGELFF.